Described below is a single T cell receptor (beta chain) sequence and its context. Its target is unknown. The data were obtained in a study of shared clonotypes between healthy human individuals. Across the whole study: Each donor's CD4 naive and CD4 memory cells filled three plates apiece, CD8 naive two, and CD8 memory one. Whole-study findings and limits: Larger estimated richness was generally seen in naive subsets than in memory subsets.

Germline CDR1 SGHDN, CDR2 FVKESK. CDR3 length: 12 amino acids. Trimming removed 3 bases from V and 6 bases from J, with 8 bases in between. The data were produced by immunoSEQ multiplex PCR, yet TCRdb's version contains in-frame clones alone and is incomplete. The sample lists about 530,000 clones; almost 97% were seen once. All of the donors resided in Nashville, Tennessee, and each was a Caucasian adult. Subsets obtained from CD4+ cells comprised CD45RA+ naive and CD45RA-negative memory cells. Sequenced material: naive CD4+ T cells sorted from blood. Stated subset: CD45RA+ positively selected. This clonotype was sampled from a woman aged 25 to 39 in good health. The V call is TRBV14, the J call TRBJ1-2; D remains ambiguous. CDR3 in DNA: TGTGCCAGCAGCCAGGGATGGGATGGCTACACCTTC. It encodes CASSQGWDGYTF. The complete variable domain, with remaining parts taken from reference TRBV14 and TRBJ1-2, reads EAGVTQFPSHSVIEKGQTVTLRCDPISGHDNLYWYRRVMGKEIKFLLHFVKESKQDESGMPNNRFLAERTGGTYSTLKVQPAELEDSGVYFCASSQGWDGYTFGSGTRLTVV.